The present T cell receptor beta chain was sequenced within a study of T-cell reconstitution after alpha-beta-depleted transplantation in children. This sample's TCRbeta library carried unique molecular identifier barcodes. TCRdb analysed the PCR reads with MiXCR anew, one entry per CDR3 protein. The sample carries about a million distinct CDR3 sequences, roughly 29% recorded once. This TCR was sampled from a boy under three years old who had a stem cell transplant for SCID, so the T cells may come from the graft donor. This specimen was PBMCs, mostly from graft donor cells, taken 360 days after TCRalphabeta/CD19-depleted stem cell transplant.

The CDR3 reads CARDGVGQFF. The CDR3 DNA sequence: TGTGCCAGGGATGGGGTCGGTCAGTTCTTC. V and J are TRBV2 and TRBJ2-1; D gene ambiguous. This CDR3 is 10 amino acids long. Germline V gene lookup returns CDR1 SNHLY and CDR2 FYNNEI. V was shortened by 9 bases and J by 13 bases, with 13 bases between the two germline ends.